This paragraph covers one T cell receptor (beta chain) sequence. The antigen is unknown. Additional DNA sequences in this sample encode the identical CDR3. The CDR3 runs 15 residues. Germline V lookup: CDR1 MNHNS, CDR2 SASEGT. With V trimmed by 6 bases and J by 7 bases, 13 bases remained unmatched. The sample belongs to a study of shared clonotypes between healthy human individuals. On the study more broadly: The cohort comprised a couple of women and a few men. Their ages spanned 18 to 49 years.

Genomic DNA from unsorted samples was obtained from around 100 million PBMCs (per sample). The study ran the assay at deep level. TCRdb's table, derived via immunoSEQ multiplex PCR, lists solely in-frame clones and lacks some. The table has about 490,000 clones, around 73% seen once. Points from the study as a whole: The study drew on few donors, limiting represented genetic and exposure-history diversity.

Sequencing input: PBMCs. This chain links TRBV6-1 with TRBJ2-5; 8 nucleotides match TRBD2. The source is a woman aged 40 to 55 in good health. Some clones in this sample may be carry-over from other donors' samples. CDR3 sequence reads: CASSPVGAGGGTQYF. In DNA, the CDR3 is TGTGCCAGCAGCCCCGTAGGGGCGGGAGGAGGGACCCAGTACTTC.